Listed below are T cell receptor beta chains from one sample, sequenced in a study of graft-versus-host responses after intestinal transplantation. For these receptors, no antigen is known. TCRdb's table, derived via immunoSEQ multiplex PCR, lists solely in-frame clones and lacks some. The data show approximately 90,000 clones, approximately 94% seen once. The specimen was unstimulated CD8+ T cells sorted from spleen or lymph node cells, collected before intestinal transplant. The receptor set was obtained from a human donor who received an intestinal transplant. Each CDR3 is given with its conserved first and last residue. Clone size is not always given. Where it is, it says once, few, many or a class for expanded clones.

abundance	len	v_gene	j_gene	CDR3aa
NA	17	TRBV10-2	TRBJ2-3	CASSEQTSGGYTDTQYF
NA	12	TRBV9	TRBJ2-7	CASRGDGEAQYF
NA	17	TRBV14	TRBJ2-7	CASSAGRQDGLSYEQYF
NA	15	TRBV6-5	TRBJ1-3	CASSTAGGSGNTIYF
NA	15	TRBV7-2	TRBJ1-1	CASSLFTGSSTEAFF
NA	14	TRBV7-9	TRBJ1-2	CASSHGGGPYGYTF
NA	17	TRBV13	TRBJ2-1	CASSPSLAGGLLREQFF
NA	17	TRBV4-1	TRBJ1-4	CASSQGGQGSPNEKLFF
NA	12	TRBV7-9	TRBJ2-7	CASSPSGVEQYF
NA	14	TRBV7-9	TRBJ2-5	CASSPPRDRETQYF
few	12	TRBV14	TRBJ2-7	CASSPTGDEQYF
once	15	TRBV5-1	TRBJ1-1	CASSLGAGGNTEAFF
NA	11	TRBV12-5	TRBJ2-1	CASAGAWEQFF
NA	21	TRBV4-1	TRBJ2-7	CASSQDLGKVGQGFSPYEQYF
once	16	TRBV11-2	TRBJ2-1	CASSLKWDRGPDEQFF